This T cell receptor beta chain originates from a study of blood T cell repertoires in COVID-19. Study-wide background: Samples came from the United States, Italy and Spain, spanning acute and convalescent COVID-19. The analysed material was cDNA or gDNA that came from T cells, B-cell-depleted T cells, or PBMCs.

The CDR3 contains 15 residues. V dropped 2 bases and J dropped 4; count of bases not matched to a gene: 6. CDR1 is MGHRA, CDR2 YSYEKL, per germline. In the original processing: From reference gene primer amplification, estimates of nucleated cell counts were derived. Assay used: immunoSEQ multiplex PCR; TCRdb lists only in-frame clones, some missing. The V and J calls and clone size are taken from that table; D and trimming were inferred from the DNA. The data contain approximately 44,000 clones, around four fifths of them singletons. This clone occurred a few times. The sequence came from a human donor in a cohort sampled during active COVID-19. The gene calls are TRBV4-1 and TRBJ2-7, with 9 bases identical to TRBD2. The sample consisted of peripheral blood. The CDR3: CASSQLAGAIYEQYF. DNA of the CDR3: TGCGCCAGCAGCCAATTAGCGGGGGCAATATACGAGCAGTACTTC.